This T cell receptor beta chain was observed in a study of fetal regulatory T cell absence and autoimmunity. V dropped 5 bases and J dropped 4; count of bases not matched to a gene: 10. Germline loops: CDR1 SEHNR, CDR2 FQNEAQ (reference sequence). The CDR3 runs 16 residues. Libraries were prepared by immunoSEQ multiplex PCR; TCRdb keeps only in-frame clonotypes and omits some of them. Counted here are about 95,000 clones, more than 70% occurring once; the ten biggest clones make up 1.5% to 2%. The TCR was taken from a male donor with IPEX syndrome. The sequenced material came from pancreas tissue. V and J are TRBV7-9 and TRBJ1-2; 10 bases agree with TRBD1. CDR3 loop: CASSPTSTGGIYGYTF. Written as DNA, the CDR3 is TGTGCCAGCAGCCCGACCTCGACAGGGGGCATCTATGGCTACACCTTC.